A single TCR beta chain is shown here with its context. The antigen is not known. This record belongs to a study of beta chain features in type 1 diabetes. Averaging approximately 120 mL, one heparinised blood draw came from each individual donor. A sort by CD45RO/CCR7/CD25/CD127/CD95/CD27 yielded CD4+ naive, central memory, regulatory and stem cell-like memory cells. Findings and limits, study-wide: Relative to healthy donors, patients appeared to have naive, central memory and Treg TCRB repertoires that were more similar. There was a moderate but significant shortening of TCRB CDR3s in all four CD4+ subsets of Type 1 diabetes patients. Equally in patients and controls, shorter templates might have been favored by PCR.

The CDR3 consists of 14 residues. V lost 5 bases, J lost 2 bases, and 12 bases lay in between. CDR1 MNHEY and CDR2 SVGAGI come from the germline V gene. Sequenced material consisted of expressed TCRB transcripts (all of the isolated RNA was reverse transcribed). Assay used: immunoSEQ multiplex PCR; TCRdb lists only in-frame clones, some missing. The table lists 600,000 to 700,000 clones, 9.5% to 15% of them singletons. V and J are TRBV6-5 and TRBJ1-1, with D possibly TRBD1 on 5 matching bases. Sample: naive CD4+ T cells from blood. The TCR originated in a man younger than 40 with type 1 diabetes. CDR3 nucleotides: TGTGCCAGCAGTCGACCGACAGTAAACACTGAAGCTTTCTTT. Translation gives CASSRPTVNTEAFF.